This T cell receptor (beta chain) was sequenced for a study of T cells expressing NK-cell markers. Germline-derived CDR1 and CDR2 are SEHNR and FQNEAQ (reference sequence). This CDR3 has 16 amino acids. TCRdb reworked the 5' RACE reads into one entry per CDR3 protein, no DNA. In total, the table holds about 390,000 distinct CDR3 sequences. The sequencing sample was made of blood T cells: a sorted CD56 or NKG2C T cell subset, CD4+ or CD8+ T cells, or bulk PBMC T cells (not recorded which). The chain is built from TRBV7-9 and TRBJ2-1; TCRdb lists TRBD1, though no DNA is available to test this call. This receptor was taken from a woman in her 50s in good health. CDR3 amino acids: CASSPYSGTGGAEQFF.